These T cell receptor beta chains were read from a single sample in a study of shared clonotypes between healthy human individuals. The data were produced by immunoSEQ multiplex PCR, yet TCRdb's version contains in-frame clones alone and is incomplete. Here the sample spans roughly 1.4 million clones, about 98.5% being singletons. The sample was naive CD4+ T cells sorted from blood. The origin of the receptors is a man younger than 45 in good health. The CDR3 runs from the conserved cysteine through the conserved F or W. D genes are given only for firm matches. Clone sizes are given selectively: once, few, many, or a class where the clone is expanded.

TRBV2	TRBJ1-1	-	-	TGTGCCAGCGGTGGGGGGAGTAATACTGAAGCTTTCTTT	CASGGGSNTEAFF
TRBV2	TRBJ2-2	-	-	TGTGCCAGCACCTTTTTGGGAAACACCGGGGAGCTGTTTTTT	CASTFLGNTGELFF
TRBV28	TRBJ1-2	-	-	TGTGCCAGCAGTTTGCGGCCGAAAGGAGGCTACACCTTC	CASSLRPKGGYTF
TRBV4-3	TRBJ2-6	-	-	TGCGCCAGCAGCCAAGGATCCCAGGTCTCTGGGGCCAACGTCCTGACTTTC	CASSQGSQVSGANVLTF
TRBV15	TRBJ2-7	-	-	TGTGCCACCAGCAGAGTAACCCGGCGGCTCGAGCAGTACTTC	CATSRVTRRLEQYF
TRBV5-1	TRBJ1-1	TRBD1	-	TGCGCCAGCAGCTTGACAGGGGGAGAGAACACTGAAGCTTTCTTT	CASSLTGGENTEAFF
TRBV5-4	TRBJ2-7	-	-	TGTGCCAGCAGGGGGGACGGGACCTACGAGCAGTACTTC	CASRGDGTYEQYF
TRBV29-1	TRBJ2-5	-	-	TGCAGCGTCAAAAGGACAGTAACCCAAGAGACCCAGTACTTC	CSVKRTVTQETQYF
TRBV5-4	TRBJ1-4	-	-	TGTGCCAGCAGCCCCGGGACAACAACTAATGAAAAACTGTTTTTT	CASSPGTTTNEKLFF
TRBV18	TRBJ2-3	-	-	TGTGCCAGCTCACCGATAAACACAGATACGCAGTATTTT	CASSPINTDTQYF
TRBV6-4	TRBJ2-2	-	-	TGTGCCAGCAGTCCAGGAGCGAGCGGGTATGGTACCGGGGAGCTGTTTTTT	CASSPGASGYGTGELFF
TRBV5-4	TRBJ2-7	TRBD1	-	TGTGCCAGCAAACAGGGGGCCTCCTACGAGCAGTACTTC	CASKQGASYEQYF
TRBV9	TRBJ2-7	TRBD1	-	TGTGCCAGCAGCCCTGAAGACAGGGGGCCGAAATACGAGCAGTACTTC	CASSPEDRGPKYEQYF
TRBV5-4	TRBJ2-5	-	-	TGTGCCAGCAGCTTTAACCCAGGGGAATCGGAGACCCAGTACTTC	CASSFNPGESETQYF
TRBV7-8	TRBJ2-7	-	-	TGTGCCAGCAGCTACCGGGACATTGCTTCCTACGAGCAGTACTTC	CASSYRDIASYEQYF
TRBV6-6	TRBJ1-1	-	-	TGTGCCAGCAGGAGTACAGGGCACACTGAAGCTTTCTTT	CASRSTGHTEAFF
TRBV4-3	TRBJ2-5	-	-	TGCGCCAGCAGCTTCCAGGGGGAGACCCAGTACTTC	CASSFQGETQYF
TRBV18	TRBJ2-7	TRBD2	-	TGTGCCAGCTCACCACCGCTGACGGGAGGATACGAGCAGTACTTC	CASSPPLTGGYEQYF
TRBV5-6	TRBJ2-1	TRBD2	-	TGTGCCAGCAGCGCCGGGACTAGCGGGATCTATGAGCAGTTCTTC	CASSAGTSGIYEQFF
TRBV28	TRBJ1-2	-	-	TGTGCCAGCAGTTTTAGCAGGGTAAACTATGGCTACACCTTC	CASSFSRVNYGYTF
TRBV19	TRBJ2-1	TRBD2	-	TGTGCCAGTAGTATAGTACGGGGAGCGGGAGTGATTAATGAGCAGTTCTTC	CASSIVRGAGVINEQFF
TRBV29-1	TRBJ2-6	-	-	TGCAGCGTTGACTCGAACTCTGGGGCCAACGTCCTGACTTTC	CSVDSNSGANVLTF
TRBV18	TRBJ1-1	TRBD1	-	TGTGCCAGCTCACGTGCGGGACAGATTCGTATGAACACTGAAGCTTTCTTT	CASSRAGQIRMNTEAFF
TRBV11-2	TRBJ2-5	-	-	TGTGCCAGCAGCTTTAATGGTCAAGAGACCCAGTACTTC	CASSFNGQETQYF
TRBV5-1	TRBJ2-1	TRBD2	-	TGCGCCAGCAGCCCGGGACTAGCGGGCCCCAATGAGCAGTTCTTC	CASSPGLAGPNEQFF
TRBV9	TRBJ2-5	TRBD1	-	TGTGCCAGCAGCACGAACAGGGGACAAGAGACCCAGTACTTC	CASSTNRGQETQYF
TRBV5-6	TRBJ2-1	-	-	TGTGCCAGCAGCTTGAGAAGGGGCTCCTACAATGAGCAGTTCTTC	CASSLRRGSYNEQFF
TRBV5-8	TRBJ2-1	-	once	TGTGCCAGCAGCTCAAATGTTCTGTCCTATGAGCAGTTCTTC	CASSSNVLSYEQFF
TRBV7-3	TRBJ2-1	TRBD2	-	TGTGCCAGCAGCTCCCGCGGGACTAGCGGGAGTTACAATGAGCAGTTCTTC	CASSSRGTSGSYNEQFF
TRBV28	TRBJ1-2	-	-	-	CASSSSSNYGYTF
TRBV19	TRBJ2-5	TRBD1	-	TGTGCCAGTAATAACAGGGGAGAAGAGACCCAGTACTTC	CASNNRGEETQYF
TRBV7-3	TRBJ2-1	TRBD2	-	TGTGCCAGCAGTCGACGGACTAGCGGGATGTACAATGAGCAGTTCTTC	CASSRRTSGMYNEQFF
TRBV7-9	TRBJ2-6	TRBD1	-	TGTGCCAGCAGCCAAAACAGGGGGCTTGGGGCCAACGTCCTGACTTTC	CASSQNRGLGANVLTF
TRBV5-1	TRBJ2-7	-	-	TGCGCCAGCAGCATCGAGGGGCGGTACGAGCAGTACTTC	CASSIEGRYEQYF
TRBV15	TRBJ1-3	-	-	TGTGCCACCAGCAGAGGAGGGTTATCTGGAAACACCATATATTTT	CATSRGGLSGNTIYF
TRBV5-4	TRBJ2-2	-	-	TGTGCCAGCAGCTTAGGCCAGGGTCGCGGGGAGCTGTTTTTT	CASSLGQGRGELFF
TRBV2	TRBJ2-7	TRBD2	once	TGTGCCAGCACCGACTCCGGACTAGCGGGATTCTCCTACGAGCAGTACTTC	CASTDSGLAGFSYEQYF
TRBV6-5	TRBJ2-3	TRBD1	once	TGTGCCAGCAGGCAGGGGGTCGCAGATACGCAGTATTTT	CASRQGVADTQYF
TRBV4-1	TRBJ1-5	-	-	TGCGCCAGCAGCCAAGATTGGAATAGCAATCAGCCCCAGCATTTT	CASSQDWNSNQPQHF
TRBV7-7	TRBJ2-5	TRBD1	-	TGTGCTAGCAGCTCAGCCAGGGGGCAGGACCAAGAGACCCAGTACTTC	CASSSARGQDQETQYF
TRBV7-9	TRBJ2-5	-	-	TGTGCCAGCAGCTTCTCGCAAAGGCAGACCCAGTACTTC	CASSFSQRQTQYF
TRBV25-1	TRBJ2-7	TRBD2	-	TGTGCCAGCGGGGGGGAATCCACCTACGAGCAGTACTTC	CASGGESTYEQYF
TRBV5-1	TRBJ2-1	-	-	TGCGCCAGCAGCTTGGCCCACGACAGATTCCGCTCCTACAATGAGCAGTTCTTC	CASSLAHDRFRSYNEQFF
TRBV28	TRBJ2-7	-	-	TGTGCCACCGGAGGTAGCGCCAACGAGCAGTACTTC	CATGGSANEQYF
TRBV6-5	TRBJ2-4	-	-	TGTGCCAGCAGTTACATTCGGGGGAGCGCGCGGTACTTC	CASSYIRGSARYF
TRBV5-4	TRBJ2-7	-	-	TGTGCCAGCAGTCTAAACTACGAGCAGTACTTC	CASSLNYEQYF
TRBV4-2	TRBJ1-4	-	-	TGTGCCAGCAGCCAAGTGGGGCGAACGACTAATGAAAAACTGTTTTTT	CASSQVGRTTNEKLFF
TRBV5-1	TRBJ2-7	-	-	TGCGCCAGCACTTCCGACCGGCCCTCCTACGAGCAGTACTTC	CASTSDRPSYEQYF
TRBV9	TRBJ2-7	-	-	TGTGCCAGCAGCGCATACGAGGGCCCCTACGAGCAGTACTTC	CASSAYEGPYEQYF
TRBV4-3	TRBJ2-1	TRBD1	once	TGCGCCAGCAGCCTTACCCCACAGGGGGCGTTTCTTGGGGCTAATGAGCAGTTCTTC	CASSLTPQGAFLGANEQFF
TRBV7-2	TRBJ2-3	-	-	TGTGCCAGCAGCTTAGCCTTCGACAGGCCCCCCACCCTTAGCACAGATACGCAGTATTTT	CASSLAFDRPPTLSTDTQYF
TRBV11-2	TRBJ2-1	TRBD1	once	TGTGCCAGCAGCCGCTCCGGGACAGGGGCTCTCTATGAGCAGTTCTTC	CASSRSGTGALYEQFF